Each of the 22 T cell receptor beta chains below was sequenced from the same sample in a study of OX40 agonist ivuxolimab in advanced cancers. The repertoire was sequenced with immunoSEQ multiplex PCR; TCRdb's copy has only in-frame clones and lacks some. Here the sample spans about 99,000 clones, 75% to 95% being singletons. The specimen was CD4+ or CD8+ T cells sorted from blood, collected in a trial of the OX40 agonist ivuxolimab. The receptors here all came from an adult with an advanced solid tumor such as melanoma, head and neck, liver or kidney cancer.

The chain combines TRBV7-9 with TRBJ1-4; TRBD1 might be the D (5 bases). CDR1 and CDR2 (germline): SEHNR, FQNEAQ (reference sequence). CDR3 size: 14 residues. Trimming took off 5 bases at V and 8 bases at J, with 15 bases between the two ends. In DNA form, the CDR3 reads TGTGCCAGCAGCCCCATGGCAGGGCGAGAAAAACTGTTTTTT. Amino acid sequence: CASSPMAGREKLFF.

This chain links TRBV5-1 with TRBJ2-5; D gene uncertain. Trimming took 0 bases from V and 2 from J, leaving 8 bases between them. This CDR3 is 14 amino acids long. Germline-derived CDR1 and CDR2 are SGHRS and YFSETQ. The CDR3 nucleotides read TGCGCCAGCAGCTTGGAAGGGATACAAGAGACCCAGTACTTC. It encodes CASSLEGIQETQYF.

This clone appeared a single time. This sequence joins TRBV19 and TRBJ2-1, with D hard to call. Germline assignment: CDR1 LNHDA and CDR2 SQIVND (reference sequence). The CDR3 extends over 13 amino acids. V shed 1 base and J shed 7 bases, with 8 bases lying between them. The chain's CDR3 is CASSIGGANEQFF. In nucleotides, the CDR3 is TGTGCCAGTAGTATAGGCGGAGCGAATGAGCAGTTCTTC. Looking up the rest from reference TRBV19 and TRBJ2-1 gives the full variable domain: DGGITQSPKYLFRKEGQNVTLSCEQNLNHDAMYWYRQDPGQGLRLIYYSQIVNDFQKGDIAEGYSVSREKKESFPLTVTSAQKNPTAFYLCASSIGGANEQFFGPGTRLTVL.

The chain combines TRBV9 with TRBJ1-1; maybe TRBD1 (6 bases). The CDR3 extends over 15 amino acids. V was shortened by 4 bases and J by 1 base, with 14 bases between the two germline ends. The germline V gene has CDR1 SGDLS and CDR2 YYNGEE. The CDR3 here is CASSPPWGQNTEAFF. The DNA for the CDR3 is TGTGCCAGCAGCCCACCGTGGGGACAGAACACTGAAGCTTTCTTT.

This chain uses TRBV7-2 with TRBJ2-7; the match to TRBD1 covers 10 bases. The CDR3 has 14 amino acids. The V and J ends lost 6 bases and 3 bases, in that order; junction bases with no gene match: 5. Germline V gene sequence: CDR1 SGHTA, CDR2 FQGNSA. Here the CDR3 reads CASSRDRGDYEQYF. The CDR3 DNA reads TGTGCCAGCAGTCGGGACAGGGGAGACTACGAGCAGTACTTC. Filled out from reference TRBV7-2 and TRBJ2-7, the complete variable domain reads GAGVSQSPSNKVTEKGKDVELRCDPISGHTALYWYRQSLGQGLEFLIYFQGNSAPDKSGLPSDRFSAERTGGSVSTLTIQRTQQEDSAVYLCASSRDRGDYEQYFGPGTRLTVT.

This chain connects TRBV19 to TRBJ2-3; 7 bases are shared with TRBD2. The V gene end was trimmed by 5 bases and the J gene end by 6 bases; junction bases not matched to a gene: 5. The length of the CDR3 is 13 residues. CDR1 and CDR2 from the germline V gene are LNHDA and SQIVND (reference sequence). The CDR3 region is CASSLTLADTQYF. The CDR3 nucleotides read TGTGCCAGTAGTCTTACACTAGCGGATACGCAGTATTTT.

The V gene is TRBV18, the J gene TRBJ2-7; tentative D call: TRBD1 (6 bases). Trimming pared 3 bases from V and 1 base from J, leaving 10 bases between. There are 14 residues in the CDR3. Germline loops: CDR1 KGHSH, CDR2 LQKENI. Here the CDR3 reads CASSPRQESYEQYF. The DNA of the CDR3 is TGTGCCAGCTCACCGAGACAGGAATCCTACGAGCAGTACTTC.

The sample holds a few counts of this clone. The chain links TRBV6-6 to TRBJ1-1, with a possible D match to TRBD1 (6 bases). V was shortened by 6 bases and J by 0 bases, with 14 bases between the two germline ends. CDR1 MNHNY and CDR2 SVGAGI come from the germline V gene (reference sequence). This CDR3 comprises 15 residues. CDR3: CASRPATGLNTEAFF. As DNA, the CDR3 is TGTGCCAGCAGACCGGCGACAGGATTGAACACTGAAGCTTTCTTT.

The J gene is TRBJ2-5, the V gene TRBV2; D could derive from TRBD1 or TRBD2 (5 bases each). CDR1 is SNHLY and CDR2 is FYNNEI in the germline V gene. The CDR3 loop spans 12 amino acids. V lost 6 bases to trimming and J lost 9 bases, with 14 bases between them. The CDR3 loop is CASRGDPGSQYF. The CDR3 nucleotides are TGTGCCAGCAGGGGGGACCCAGGGTCCCAGTACTTC. The full variable domain, with the rest looked up from reference TRBV2 and TRBJ2-5, is EPEVTQTPSHQVTQMGQEVILRCVPISNHLYFYWYRQILGQKVEFLVSFYNNEISEKSEIFDDQFSVERPDGSNFTLKIRSTKLEDSAMYFCASRGDPGSQYFGPGTRLLVL.

The J gene is TRBJ2-7, the V gene TRBV9; 10 bases match TRBD1. This CDR3 comprises 14 residues. Germline trimming cut 3 bases from V and 2 bases from J; bases unmatched to any gene: 2. Germline CDR1 is SGDLS and CDR2 is YYNGEE. For the CDR3, the DNA is TGTGCCAGCAGCGCCGACAGGGGGCCCTACGAGCAGTACTTC. It codes for CASSADRGPYEQYF.

This chain links TRBV28 with TRBJ2-2; D might be TRBD1 (6 bases). In germline, CDR1 is MDHEN, CDR2 SYDVKM. This CDR3 spans 16 amino acids. V gave up 5 bases and J gave up 0 bases, with 13 bases separating them. CDR3 in DNA: TGTGCCAGCAGTCCCCCCAGGGGCCCGAACACCGGGGAGCTGTTTTTT. This encodes CASSPPRGPNTGELFF.

The J gene is TRBJ1-5, the V gene TRBV6-6, with D tentatively TRBD1 (6 bases). V gave up 5 bases and J gave up 6 bases, with 17 bases separating them. Germline V gene lookup returns CDR1 MNHNY and CDR2 SVGAGI (reference sequence). The CDR3 has 15 residues. The CDR3 DNA sequence: TGTGCCAGCAGTGACGGGACACAGGTCTTTCAGCCCCAGCATTTT. Its translation: CASSDGTQVFQPQHF.

This chain links TRBV11-3 with TRBJ2-7; 8 positions agree with TRBD2. CDR1 is SGHNT, CDR2 YENEEA, per germline. CDR3 size: 17 residues. V dropped 2 bases and J dropped 0; count of bases not matched to a gene: 9. The CDR3 sequence is CASSLSHLAGGSYEQYF. The CDR3 DNA sequence: TGTGCCAGCAGCTTAAGTCACCTTGCGGGAGGCTCCTACGAGCAGTACTTC.

This clone has more than one count but fewer than ten. The chain links TRBV27 to TRBJ2-7; D may be TRBD2 (6 bases). The CDR3 consists of 15 residues. V lost 0 bases, J lost 2 bases, and 11 bases lay in between. CDR1 and CDR2 (germline): MNHEY, SMNVEV (reference sequence). CDR3 nucleotide sequence: TGTGCCAGCAGTTTATCGATTGCGGGAACCTACGAGCAGTACTTC. Amino acid sequence: CASSLSIAGTYEQYF.

This sequence joins TRBV28 and TRBJ2-2; D possibly corresponds to TRBD1 (6 bases). Germline values: CDR1 MDHEN, CDR2 SYDVKM. Trimming removed 8 bases from V and 0 bases from J, with 10 bases in between. The CDR3 has 14 amino acids. The CDR3 reads CASWGHPNTGELFF. As DNA, the CDR3 is TGTGCCAGCTGGGGACACCCGAACACCGGGGAGCTGTTTTTT. The full variable domain, in which reference TRBV28 and TRBJ2-2 provide the parts outside the CDR3, is DVKVTQSSRYLVKRTGEKVFLECVQDMDHENMFWYRQDPGLGLRLIYFSYDVKMKEKGDIPEGYSVSREKKERFSLILESASTNQTSMYLCASWGHPNTGELFFGEGSRLTVL.

V and J are TRBV28 and TRBJ1-2; tentative D call: TRBD1 (5 bases). This CDR3 has 13 residues. The V and J ends lost 6 bases and 7 bases respectively, with 15 bases between them. Looked up from germline, CDR1 is MDHEN and CDR2 is SYDVKM. CDR3 region: CASRGDAVSGYTF. In nucleotides, the CDR3 is TGTGCCAGCAGAGGGGACGCGGTCAGTGGCTACACCTTC.

V is TRBV5-1 and J is TRBJ2-1; D is possibly TRBD1 or TRBD2 (5 bases each). This CDR3 has 11 residues. Germline V lookup: CDR1 SGHRS, CDR2 YFSETQ. The ends were cut back, 7 bases at V and 9 bases at J, with 11 bases in the middle. The CDR3 DNA follows: TGCGCCAGCGGGGGTGTACGTGAGCAGTTCTTC. It translates to CASGGVREQFF.

The genes are TRBV21-1 and TRBJ2-7. TRBV21-1 is marked as a pseudogene. The CDR3 length is 14 residues. Here the CDR3 reads CASSKVSWLVEQYF. The CDR3 nucleotides read TGTGCCAGCAGCAAAGTATCTTGGTTGGTCGAGCAGTACTTC.

This chain uses TRBV27 with TRBJ1-5; TRBD1 aligns across 9 bases. The CDR3 totals 15 residues. After removal of 6 bases from V and 0 bases from J, the junction contained 3 bases not matched to a gene. Germline loops: CDR1 MNHEY, CDR2 SMNVEV (reference sequence). CDR3 in DNA: TGTGCCAGCAGGGGACAGGGAGTTAGCAATCAGCCCCAGCATTTT. Its protein is CASRGQGVSNQPQHF.

This clone was seen a handful of times. The chain couples TRBV7-3 to TRBJ1-5; D gene unclear. V shed 4 bases and J shed 2 bases, with 18 bases lying between them. Germline V lookup: CDR1 SGHTA, CDR2 FQGTGA. This CDR3 comprises 17 residues. CDR3 nucleotide sequence: TGTGCCAGCAGCTGGATAATTTTTCCGTCAGGCAATCAGCCCCAGCATTTT. Amino acid sequence: CASSWIIFPSGNQPQHF.

The V gene is TRBV28, the J gene TRBJ1-4; TRBD1 agrees at 7 bases. Germline-derived CDR1 and CDR2 are MDHEN and SYDVKM. After removal of 3 bases from V and 3 bases from J, the junction contained 4 bases not matched to a gene. The CDR3 totals 15 residues. The DNA for the CDR3 is TGTGCCAGCAGTTTCAGGGGGATGCCTAATGAAAAACTGTTTTTT. Its translation is CASSFRGMPNEKLFF.

In DNA form, the CDR3 reads TGCGCCAGCAGTCAATCGTTTGTTGTACAGGGACAGGGGAAAGAAAAACTGTTTTTT. Its protein is CASSQSFVVQGQGKEKLFF. V usage is TRBV23-1 and J usage is TRBJ1-4; 10 bases fit TRBD1. TRBV23-1 is annotated as an ORF whose role is uncertain. The CDR3 contains 19 residues. V lost 0 bases and J lost 8; bases outside the gene matches: 15.